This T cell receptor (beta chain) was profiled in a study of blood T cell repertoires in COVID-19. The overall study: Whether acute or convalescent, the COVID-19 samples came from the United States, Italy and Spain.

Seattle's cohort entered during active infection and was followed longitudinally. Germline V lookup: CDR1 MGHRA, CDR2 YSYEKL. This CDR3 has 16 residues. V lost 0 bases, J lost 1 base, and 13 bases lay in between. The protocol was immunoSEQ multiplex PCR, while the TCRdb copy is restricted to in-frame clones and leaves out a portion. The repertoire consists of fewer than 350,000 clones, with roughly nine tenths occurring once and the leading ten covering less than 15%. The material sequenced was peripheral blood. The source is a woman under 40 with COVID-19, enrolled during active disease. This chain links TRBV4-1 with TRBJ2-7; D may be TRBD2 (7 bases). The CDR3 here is CASSQDAGGRSYEQYF. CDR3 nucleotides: TGCGCCAGCAGCCAAGATGCCGGGGGGCGTTCCTACGAGCAGTACTTC.